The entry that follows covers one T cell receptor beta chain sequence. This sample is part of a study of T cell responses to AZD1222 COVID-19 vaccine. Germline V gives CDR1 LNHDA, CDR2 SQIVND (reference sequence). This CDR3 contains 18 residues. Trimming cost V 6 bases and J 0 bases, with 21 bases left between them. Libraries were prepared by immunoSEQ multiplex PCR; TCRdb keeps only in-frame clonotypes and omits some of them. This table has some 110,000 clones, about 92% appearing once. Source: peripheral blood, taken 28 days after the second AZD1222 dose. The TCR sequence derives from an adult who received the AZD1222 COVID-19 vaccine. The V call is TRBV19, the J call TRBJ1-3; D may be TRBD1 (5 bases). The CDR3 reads CASSPRPGGLNSGNTIYF. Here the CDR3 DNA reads TGTGCCAGTAGCCCCAGGCCCGGGGGTCTGAACTCTGGAAACACCATATATTTT.